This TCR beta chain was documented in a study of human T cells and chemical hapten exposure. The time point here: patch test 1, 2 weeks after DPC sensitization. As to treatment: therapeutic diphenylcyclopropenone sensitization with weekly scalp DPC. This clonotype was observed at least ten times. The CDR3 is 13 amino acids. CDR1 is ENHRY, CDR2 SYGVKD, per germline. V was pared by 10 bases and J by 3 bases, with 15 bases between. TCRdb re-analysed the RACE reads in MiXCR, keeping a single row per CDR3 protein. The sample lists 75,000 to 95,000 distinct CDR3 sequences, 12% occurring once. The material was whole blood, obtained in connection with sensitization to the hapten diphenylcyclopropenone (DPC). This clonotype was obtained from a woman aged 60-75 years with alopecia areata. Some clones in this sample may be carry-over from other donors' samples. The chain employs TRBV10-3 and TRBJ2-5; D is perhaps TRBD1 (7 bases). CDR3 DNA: TGTGCCACGACGCGGGACAGTAAAGAGACCCAGTACTTC. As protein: CATTRDSKETQYF.